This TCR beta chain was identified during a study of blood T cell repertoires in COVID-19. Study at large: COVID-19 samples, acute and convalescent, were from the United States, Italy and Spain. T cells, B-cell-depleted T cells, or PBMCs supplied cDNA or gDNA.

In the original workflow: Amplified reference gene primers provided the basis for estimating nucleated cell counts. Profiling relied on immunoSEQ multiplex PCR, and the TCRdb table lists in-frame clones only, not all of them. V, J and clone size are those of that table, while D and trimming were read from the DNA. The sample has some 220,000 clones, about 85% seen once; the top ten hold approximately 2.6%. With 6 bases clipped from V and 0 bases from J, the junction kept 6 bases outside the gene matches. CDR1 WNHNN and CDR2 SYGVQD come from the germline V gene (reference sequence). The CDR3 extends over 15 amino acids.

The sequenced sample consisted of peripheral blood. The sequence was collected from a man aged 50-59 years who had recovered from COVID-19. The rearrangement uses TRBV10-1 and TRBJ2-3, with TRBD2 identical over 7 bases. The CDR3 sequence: CASSSGTTSTDTQYF. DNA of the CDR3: TGCGCCAGCAGCTCCGGGACTACAAGCACAGATACGCAGTATTTT.